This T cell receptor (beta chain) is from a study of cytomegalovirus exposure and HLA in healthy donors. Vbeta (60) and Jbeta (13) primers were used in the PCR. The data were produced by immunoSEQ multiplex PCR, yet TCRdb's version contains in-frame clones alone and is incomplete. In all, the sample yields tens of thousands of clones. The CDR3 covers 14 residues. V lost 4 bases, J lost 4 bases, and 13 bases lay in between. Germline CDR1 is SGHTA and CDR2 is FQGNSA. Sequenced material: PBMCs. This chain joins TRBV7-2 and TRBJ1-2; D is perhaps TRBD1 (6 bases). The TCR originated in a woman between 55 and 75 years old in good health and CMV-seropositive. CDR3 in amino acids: CASSYTGTGYGYTF. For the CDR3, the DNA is TGTGCCAGCAGCTACACAGGGACCGGCTATGGCTACACCTTC.